A single sample is the source of the 22 T cell receptor beta chains below, sequenced in a study of tumor and adjacent non-tumor tissue in lung cancer (dated by TCRdb to the late 2010s). Library creation used multiplex PCR. Sequencing relied on an Illumina HiSeq 2500. TCRbeta libraries were constructed through three rounds of nested PCR with primers (Table S4) according to protocols adapted from ARM-PCR. Clones were called with MiXCR by TCRdb after fastp trimmed the public reads at Q25, and only in-frame beta chains were retained. Each entry is one CDR3 protein sequence, shown with its most common DNA and genes. This sample lists more than 70,000 distinct CDR3 sequences; approximately 57% were detected once. The ten largest clones represent around 16% of the sample. Bulk unsorted tissue served as the source for RNA extraction, and RNA quality was assessed using a NanoDrop ND-1000 and an Agilent 2100.

The sequencing sample was made of lung tumor tissue. The receptors were sampled from a man between 65 and 80 years old with non-small cell lung cancer.

This clonotype was found a few times. The chain couples TRBV2 to TRBJ1-2; possible D gene TRBD1, 5 bases. The germline V gene encodes CDR1 SNHLY and CDR2 FYNNEI. This CDR3 spans 15 amino acids. V lost 7 bases, J lost 2 bases, and 17 bases lay in between. The CDR3 DNA is TGTGCCAGCACACTTTCCGGGACGGCAAACTATGGCTACACCTTC. Translating it yields CASTLSGTANYGYTF.

The chain recombines TRBV20-1 with TRBJ2-3, with 7 bases fitting TRBD1. Germline V gives CDR1 DFQATT, CDR2 SNEGSKA (reference sequence). This CDR3 is built from 15 residues. J lost 2 bases, V lost 5 bases, and 10 bases had no gene match. The CDR3 sequence is CSARIWDSSTDTQYF. For the CDR3, the DNA is TGCAGTGCTCGGATATGGGACAGCTCCACAGATACGCAGTATTTT.

About this clonotype: The junction does not match germline at one end; this may be a read error. The J gene is TRBJ1-4, the V gene TRBV29-1; D unresolved. The germline gives CDR1 SQVTM, CDR2 ANQGSEA. The CDR3 totals 14 residues. DNA of the CDR3: TGCATCGTTGAAGTGTGTCACCCTAATGAAAAACTGTTTTTT. This sequence encodes CIVEVCHPNEKLFF.

Notes on this clonotype: An end of the junction differs from the germline gene, which may be a read error. The chain links TRBV10-2 to TRBJ2-2, with D possibly being TRBD1 (6 bases). There are 15 residues in the CDR3. CDR1 and CDR2 from the germline V gene are WSHSY and SAAADI. The chain's CDR3 is CSSSGWGRPTGELFF. Written as DNA, the CDR3 is TGCTCCAGCAGTGGTTGGGGGCGCCCCACCGGGGAGCTGTTTTTT.

Note on this clonotype: This may stem from a read error, because a much larger clone lies one nucleotide away. The chain uses TRBV10-3 and TRBJ2-1, with TRBD2 matching 8 bases. With V trimmed by 6 bases and J by 4 bases, 8 bases remained unmatched. The CDR3 sequence is 15 residues long. Germline V lookup: CDR1 ENHRY, CDR2 SYGVKD. CDR3 sequence reads: CAIRGTGGDYNEQFF. In DNA form, the CDR3 reads TGTGCCATCAGAGGGACGGGGGGGGATTACAATGAGCAGTTCTTC.

Of note for this clonotype: Mismatch with germline at one junction end may stem from a read error. The chain is built from TRBV12-3 or TRBV12-4 and TRBJ2-2; maybe TRBD1 (6 bases). The CDR3 is 14 residues long. This CDR3 reads CTSRGGLNTGELFF. The CDR3 DNA is TGTACCAGCAGGGGCGGGCTCAACACAGGGGAGCTGTTTTTT.

This clonotype was seen only a few times. The chain employs TRBV28 and TRBJ1-5, with D uncertain. CDR1 and CDR2 from the germline V gene are MDHEN and SYDVKM. This CDR3 spans 14 amino acids. The V gene lost 4 bases and the J gene lost 4 bases, with 11 bases spanning the gap. The CDR3 reads CASSSEVRNQPQHF. DNA of the CDR3: TGTGCCAGCAGTTCTGAGGTTCGAAATCAGCCCCAGCATTTT. Filled out from reference TRBV28 and TRBJ1-5, the complete variable domain reads DVKVTQSSRYLVKRTGEKVFLECVQDMDHENMFWYRQDPGLGLRLIYFSYDVKMKEKGDIPEGYSVSREKKERFSLILESASTNQTSMYLCASSSEVRNQPQHFGDGTRLSIL.

The V gene is TRBV11-3, the J gene TRBJ2-1; TRBD2 agrees at 8 bases. The V and J ends lost 1 base and 10 bases, in that order; junction bases with no gene match: 15. The CDR3 contains 17 residues. The V gene's germline CDR1 is SGHNT and CDR2 YENEEA. DNA for the CDR3: TGTGCCAGCAGCTTAGGCCCCACCTGGACCGGCGGGAGGGAGCAGTTCTTC. Its translation is CASSLGPTWTGGREQFF.

On this clonotype itself: It may be a read error: a sequence one base away is much more abundant. The V and J genes are TRBV20-1 and TRBJ2-2, with no clear D. Germline V lookup: CDR1 DFQATT, CDR2 SNEGSKA (reference sequence). V lost 0 bases to trimming and J lost 4 bases, with 9 bases between them. The CDR3 spans 14 residues. CDR3 protein: CSAREVPTTGELFF. The CDR3, as DNA: TGCAGTGCTAGAGAAGTACCAACCACCGGGGAGCTGTTTTTT.

Relative to its sample, this clonotype is medium-sized (0.01 to 0.1%). The chain couples TRBV11-2 to TRBJ2-7, with 8 bases matching TRBD1. J lost 2 bases, V lost 1 base, and 4 bases had no gene match. Per the germline V gene, CDR1 is SGHAT and CDR2 is FQNNGV. The CDR3 runs 15 residues. The CDR3: CASSLGQGKAYEQYF. The CDR3 DNA sequence: TGTGCCAGCAGCTTAGGACAGGGGAAGGCCTACGAGCAGTACTTC.

The table lists this clonotype with a few counts. This may come from a read error, since a much larger clone is one base off. This chain links TRBV5-4 with TRBJ2-5; 7 nucleotides agree with TRBD2. V dropped 4 bases and J dropped 2; count of bases not matched to a gene: 11. The CDR3 has 16 amino acids. CDR1 and CDR2 from the germline V gene are SGHNT and YYREEE (reference sequence). The CDR3 spells CASSPKSQGGQETQYF. Written as DNA, the CDR3 is TGTGCCAGCAGCCCAAAATCCCAGGGAGGGCAAGAGACCCAGTACTTC.

As regards this clonotype: A much larger clonotype is one base distant, so this may be a read error. The V call is TRBV12-3 or TRBV12-4, the J call TRBJ1-2; tentative D call: TRBD1 (6 bases). The V gene lost 5 bases and the J gene lost 0 bases, with 13 bases spanning the gap. This CDR3 comprises 15 residues. CDR3 sequence (DNA): TGTGCCAGCAGTCTCCTGACAGGAGCTAACTATGGCTACACCTTC. Translated, it gives CASSLLTGANYGYTF.

The rearrangement links TRBV11-2 to TRBJ2-1; D might be TRBD2 (6 bases). Between the trimmed V and J ends, which lost 6 bases and 7 bases, there was a span of 25 bases. CDR3 length: 17 amino acids. The germline gives CDR1 SGHAT, CDR2 FQNNGV. CDR3 in amino acids: CASSSQFGLAGKNEQFF. As DNA, the CDR3 is TGTGCCAGCAGTTCCCAATTTGGACTGGCGGGAAAGAATGAGCAGTTCTTC. The full variable domain, rest sourced from reference TRBV11-2 and TRBJ2-1, is EAGVAQSPRYKIIEKRQSVAFWCNPISGHATLYWYQQILGQGPKLLIQFQNNGVVDDSQLPKDRFSAERLKGVDSTLKIQPAKLEDSAVYLCASSSQFGLAGKNEQFFGPGTRLTVL.

The chain joins TRBV6-5 to TRBJ1-5; D remains unclear. Germline CDR1 and CDR2: MNHEY and SVGAGI. The CDR3 is made up of 19 amino acids. The V end lost 7 bases, the J end lost 0 bases, and 25 bases lay between the germline ends. Here the CDR3 DNA reads TGTGCCAGCATAAAAAGGCCGCCCGGGCAGAATTATAGCAATCAGCCCCAGCATTTT. Residues: CASIKRPPGQNYSNQPQHF.

This clonotype was seen a few times. The chain employs TRBV29-1 and TRBJ2-5; D is perhaps TRBD1 (5 bases). Germline V gene lookup returns CDR1 SQVTM and CDR2 ANQGSEA. With 6 bases removed from V and 11 bases from J, the gap between germline ends came to 25 bases. The CDR3 is 14 amino acids. In DNA, the CDR3 is TGCAGCGTCCAAATTCAGGGATACCAAGAGGCTCAGTACTTC. Protein product: CSVQIQGYQEAQYF.

The chain carries TRBV28 and TRBJ2-1, with D possibly being TRBD2 (7 bases). Germline CDR1 MDHEN, CDR2 SYDVKM. The CDR3 contains 17 residues. CDR3 sequence reads: CTSSMRLTGGTYNEQFF. The CDR3 region has the DNA TGTACTAGCAGTATGAGATTAACGGGGGGCACCTACAATGAGCAGTTCTTC.

This clonotype was picked up many times. For the CDR3, the DNA is TGCAGCGTTGAAGATCTTCCGGGGCGGACTACAGATACGCAGTATTTT. This encodes CSVEDLPGRTTDTQYF. This chain links TRBV29-1 with TRBJ2-3; perhaps D is TRBD1 or TRBD2 (5 bases each). There are 16 residues in the CDR3. The germline V gene encodes CDR1 SQVTM and CDR2 ANQGSEA. Between the trimmed V and J ends, which lost 0 bases and 3 bases, there was a span of 16 bases.

In the case of this clonotype: At one boundary the junction diverges from the germline segment, which might be a read error. The V and J genes are TRBV11-2 and TRBJ2-2, with D maybe TRBD2 (5 bases). The CDR3 spans 16 residues. Germline CDR1 SGHAT, CDR2 FQNNGV. DNA for the CDR3: TGTATCAGCAGCCCAAACCTAATCTCGAACACCGGGGAGCTATTTTTT. This codes for CISSPNLISNTGELFF. The full variable domain, its missing parts supplied by reference TRBV11-2 and TRBJ2-2, is EAGVAQSPRYKIIEKRQSVAFWCNPISGHATLYWYQQILGQGPKLLIQFQNNGVVDDSQLPKDRFSAERLKGVDSTLKIQPAKLEDSAVYLCISSPNLISNTGELFFGEGSRLTVL.

Remarks on this clonotype: The junction departs from the called germline gene at one end, perhaps through a read error. This rearrangement joins TRBV10-3 to TRBJ1-5; no firm D call. CDR1 and CDR2 from the germline V gene are ENHRY and SYGVKD. The CDR3 has 14 residues. CDR3 sequence: CATNESSGFQPQHF. CDR3 sequence (DNA): TGTGCCACCAATGAGTCATCTGGATTTCAGCCTCAGCATTTT.

The chain recombines TRBV30 with TRBJ1-1; 8 bases are shared with TRBD1. V was clipped by 1 base and J by 0 bases; unmatched bases: 1. CDR3 length: 14 residues. Germline V gene sequence: CDR1 GTSNPN, CDR2 SVGIG (reference sequence). The DNA for the CDR3 is TGTGCCTGGAGTGCGGACAGGGTGAACACTGAAGCTTTCTTT. Its protein product is CAWSADRVNTEAFF.

Turning to this clonotype: One end of the junction varies from germline; a read error may be responsible. The chain links TRBV4-2 to TRBJ2-3, with 13 bases that match TRBD2. The CDR3 spans 24 residues. CDR1 is LGHNA and CDR2 is YNFKEQ in the germline V gene. The chain's CDR3 is CASNQASQPPGTSGAGPGADTQYF. CDR3 nucleotide sequence: TGTGCCAGCAACCAAGCTTCCCAACCTCCCGGGACTAGCGGGGCGGGGCCAGGAGCAGATACGCAGTATTTT.

This clonotype appeared many times. The CDR3 bases are TGCAGCGTAAGGACAGGGGGCACCGGGGAGCTGTTTTTT. It specifies CSVRTGGTGELFF. This chain links TRBV29-1 with TRBJ2-2, with 10 bases identical to TRBD1. Trimming removed 6 bases from V and 4 bases from J; junction bases left unmatched: 2. Per germline, CDR1 SQVTM and CDR2 ANQGSEA. The CDR3 is 13 amino acids.